This T cell receptor beta chain comes out of a study of B cell selection in AIRE deficiency. The ends were cut back, 6 bases at V and 0 bases at J, with 14 bases in the middle. Germline CDR1 and CDR2: KGHSH and LQKENI. This CDR3 is built from 15 residues. The table came from immunoSEQ multiplex PCR; TCRdb's copy has only in-frame clones and leaves some out. The profile shows fewer than 30,000 clones, almost 98% of them singletons. Sorting defined conventional CD4 T cells as CD4+CD127+. Input material: conventional CD4+ T cells sorted from PBMCs. The genes are TRBV18 and TRBJ1-1; D ambiguous. This TCR was recovered from a human donor with AIRE deficiency. CDR3 protein: CASSPWEAMNTEAFF. The CDR3 DNA sequence: TGTGCCAGCTCCCCATGGGAAGCAATGAACACTGAAGCTTTCTTT.